Each of the 31 T cell receptor beta chains below was sequenced from the same sample in a study of blood T cell repertoires in COVID-19. TCRdb's copy holds only in-frame clones and misses some; the assay was immunoSEQ multiplex PCR. The table lists roughly 220,000 clones, about 86% of them singletons. The sample taken for sequencing was PBMCs or T cells enriched from blood (not recorded which). The receptors derive from a woman in her forties or fifties with acute COVID-19.

As concerns this clone: Different DNA sequences within this sample yield the same CDR3. The V and J genes are TRBV6-5 and TRBJ2-7; 9 bases map to TRBD1. From germline, CDR1 is MNHEY and CDR2 SVGAGI. The CDR3 is 13 residues long. The V and J ends lost 4 bases and 4 bases, in that order; junction bases with no gene match: 2. The CDR3 region is CASSSGQGYEQYF. DNA for the CDR3: TGTGCCAGCAGTTCGGGACAGGGTTACGAGCAGTACTTC.

This chain connects TRBV2 to TRBJ1-2; tentatively, D is TRBD1 (5 bases). This CDR3 is 18 amino acids long. Germline values: CDR1 SNHLY, CDR2 FYNNEI. With 8 bases removed from V and 0 bases from J, the gap between germline ends came to 25 bases. Here the CDR3 DNA reads TGTGCCAGCCTAAGGGGATTGTTTTGGGACTCTGCTAACTATGGCTACACCTTC. Its protein is CASLRGLFWDSANYGYTF.

This clone was seen a single time. This CDR3 reads CASSPSGRFTGELFF. In DNA form, the CDR3 reads TGTGCCAGCAGCCCTAGCGGGAGGTTCACCGGGGAGCTGTTTTTT. J is TRBJ2-2 and V is TRBV7-9; 11 bases align to TRBD2. Germline V gene lookup returns CDR1 SEHNR and CDR2 FQNEAQ (reference sequence). The ends lost 5 bases at V and 4 bases at J; junction bases unmatched: 3. CDR3 length: 15 residues. Full variable domain (missing parts from reference TRBV7-9 and TRBJ2-2): DTGVSQNPRHKITKRGQNVTFRCDPISEHNRLYWYRQTLGQGPEFLTYFQNEAQLEKSRLLSDRFSAERPKGSFSTLEIQRTEQGDSAMYLCASSPSGRFTGELFFGEGSRLTVL.

The sample holds a few counts of this clone. The chain carries TRBV6-1 and TRBJ1-2; TRBD1 agrees at 8 bases. The CDR3 contains 13 residues. After removal of 3 bases from V and 6 bases from J, the junction contained 3 bases not matched to a gene. Germline V CDR1 and CDR2: MNHNS, SASEGT. The DNA for the CDR3 is TGTGCCAGCAGTGAGACAGGGGTAAATGGCTACACCTTC. This codes for CASSETGVNGYTF.

This clone was seen a single time. The chain joins TRBV27 to TRBJ2-3; 14 nucleotides agree with TRBD2. V was clipped by 7 bases and J by 6 bases; unmatched bases: 6. The CDR3 runs to 15 residues. The germline V gene has CDR1 MNHEY and CDR2 SMNVEV (reference sequence). The CDR3 region is CASKGLAGVSDTQYF. Written as DNA, the CDR3 is TGTGCCAGCAAGGGACTAGCGGGAGTTTCGGATACGCAGTATTTT.

The chain combines TRBV7-3 with TRBJ2-3, with D possibly TRBD1 on 6 matching bases. The V gene lost 6 bases and the J gene lost 3 bases, with 19 bases spanning the gap. Germline V gene data show CDR1 as SGHTA and CDR2 as FQGTGA. The length of the CDR3 is 16 residues. The CDR3 region is CASSPTGSTGTDTQYF. CDR3 DNA sequence: TGTGCCAGCAGTCCTACAGGGAGTACGGGGACAGATACGCAGTATTTT.

The J gene is TRBJ2-5, the V gene TRBV28; TRBD1 matches 8 bases. The CDR3 loop spans 14 amino acids. J gave up 2 bases and V 5 bases, and 4 bases lay outside the gene matches. Per germline, CDR1 MDHEN and CDR2 SYDVKM. CDR3 sequence (DNA): TGTGCCAGCAGTCGACAGGGGCAGCAAGAGACCCAGTACTTC. Its protein is CASSRQGQQETQYF.

The chain uses TRBV19 and TRBJ2-1, with 7 nucleotides matching TRBD1. The junction had 5 bases not matched to a gene; V was cut back by 3 bases and J by 0 bases. Germline loops: CDR1 LNHDA, CDR2 SQIVND (reference sequence). This CDR3 region has 16 residues. The CDR3 loop reads CASSMGTVSSYNEQFF. CDR3 nucleotides: TGTGCCAGTAGTATGGGGACAGTCAGCTCCTACAATGAGCAGTTCTTC.

The V gene is TRBV19, the J gene TRBJ2-1, with a tentative D call TRBD2 (6 bases). The ends were cut back, 3 bases at V and 7 bases at J, with 16 bases in the middle. The germline V gene has CDR1 LNHDA and CDR2 SQIVND (reference sequence). There are 15 residues in the CDR3. The CDR3 sequence is CASSIVASELNEQFF. CDR3 DNA sequence: TGTGCCAGTAGTATTGTTGCTAGCGAGCTAAATGAGCAGTTCTTC.

The chain has TRBV27 and TRBJ2-5; 8 bases match TRBD2. In germline, CDR1 is MNHEY, CDR2 SMNVEV (reference sequence). V gave up 6 bases and J gave up 3 bases; unmatched junction bases: 6. This CDR3 has 14 amino acids. CDR3 protein: CASSDAAGEETQYF. The CDR3 DNA sequence: TGTGCCAGCAGCGACGCAGCGGGAGAAGAGACCCAGTACTTC.

The chain recombines TRBV9 with TRBJ2-1; 10 bases fit TRBD1. Trimming at V came to 3 bases and at J to 5 bases, leaving 5 bases not matched to a gene. The CDR3 has 15 residues. The germline V gene encodes CDR1 SGDLS and CDR2 YYNGEE. CDR3 loop: CASSGQDRGDNEQFF. The CDR3 DNA reads TGTGCCAGCAGCGGACAGGACAGGGGGGACAATGAGCAGTTCTTC.

The chain recombines TRBV27 with TRBJ2-1; D perhaps matches TRBD2 (6 bases). The CDR3 contains 12 residues. The V end lost 3 bases, the J end lost 9 bases, and 9 bases lay between the germline ends. Germline V lookup: CDR1 MNHEY, CDR2 SMNVEV (reference sequence). In DNA form, the CDR3 reads TGTGCCAGCAGTTTCGCGGGAAGTGAGCAGTTCTTC. This encodes CASSFAGSEQFF.

V is TRBV7-2 and J is TRBJ1-1, with a tentative D call TRBD1 (5 bases). The CDR3 is 14 amino acids. The V end was cut by 1 base, the J end by 6 bases, with 12 bases between. Germline V gives CDR1 SGHTA, CDR2 FQGNSA. In nucleotides, the CDR3 is TGTGCCAGCAGCTTAGTCCCAGGGTTGGCTGAAGCTTTCTTT. Translating gives CASSLVPGLAEAFF.

The chain employs TRBV6-5 and TRBJ2-4; TRBD1 matches at 7 bases. CDR3 length: 15 residues. Germline-derived CDR1 and CDR2 are MNHEY and SVGAGI. V was clipped by 6 bases and J by 2 bases; unmatched bases: 7. The CDR3 DNA reads TGTGCCAGCAGCCACGACAGGGATCCCAAAAACATTCAGTACTTC. Protein sequence: CASSHDRDPKNIQYF.

This clone was seen only a few times. V usage is TRBV14 and J usage is TRBJ2-7; 7 nucleotides line up with TRBD2. This CDR3 comprises 16 residues. The V gene end was trimmed by 6 bases and the J gene end by 2 bases; junction bases not matched to a gene: 13. Germline CDR1 is SGHDN and CDR2 is FVKESK. CDR3 protein: CASSQKAPSGPYEQYF. Here the CDR3 DNA reads TGTGCCAGCAGTCAAAAGGCCCCTAGCGGACCCTACGAGCAGTACTTC.

This clone was seen a single time. The rearrangement joins TRBV30 to TRBJ1-2; the D is unclear. The germline V gene encodes CDR1 GTSNPN and CDR2 SVGIG (reference sequence). The CDR3 contains 11 residues. The CDR3 reads CWAVSNYGYTF. The CDR3 bases are TGTTGGGCAGTCTCTAACTATGGCTACACCTTC. The full variable domain, completed using reference TRBV30 and TRBJ1-2, is SQTIHQWPATLVQPVGSPLSLECTVEGTSNPNLYWYRQAAGRGLQLLFYSVGIGQISSEVPQNLSASRPQDRQFILSSKKLLLSDSGFYLCWAVSNYGYTFGSGTRLTVV.

For this clone: The sample carries other DNA sequences with the same CDR3. J is TRBJ1-5 and V is TRBV12-3 or TRBV12-4; TRBD1 matches at 7 bases. CDR3 length: 13 residues. V shed 5 bases and J 4 bases; nucleotides not matched to a gene: 2. CDR3 bases: TGTGCCAGCAGTCTGGACAGGAATCAGCCCCAGCATTTT. Residues: CASSLDRNQPQHF.

This chain connects TRBV28 to TRBJ1-4; D possibly corresponds to TRBD1 (5 bases). The CDR3 consists of 16 residues. Looked up from germline, CDR1 is MDHEN and CDR2 is SYDVKM. The V end lost 2 bases, the J end lost 8 bases, and 18 bases lay between the germline ends. The DNA of the CDR3 is TGTGCCAGCAGTTTAATTCGGGGGTACTTTGGGGAAAAACTGTTTTTT. Its translation is CASSLIRGYFGEKLFF.

The CDR3 region has the DNA TGTGCCAGCACCAACGAGGGGGCGAATGGCTACACCTTC. Protein: CASTNEGANGYTF. This chain uses TRBV12-3 or TRBV12-4 with TRBJ1-2, with 7 bases identical to TRBD1. CDR3 length: 13 residues. The V and J ends lost 7 bases and 6 bases, in that order; junction bases with no gene match: 8.

Turning to this clone: The same CDR3 can be traced to other DNA sequences in this sample. The chain carries TRBV28 and TRBJ1-1, with a possible D match to TRBD1 (5 bases). Deletions cut 5 bases from V and 0 bases from J, with 7 bases between. CDR1 and CDR2 (germline): MDHEN, SYDVKM. The CDR3 runs 13 residues. The CDR3: CASSLTVNTEAFF. In DNA form, the CDR3 reads TGTGCCAGCAGTCTGACAGTGAACACTGAAGCTTTCTTT. The full variable domain, rest sourced from reference TRBV28 and TRBJ1-1, is DVKVTQSSRYLVKRTGEKVFLECVQDMDHENMFWYRQDPGLGLRLIYFSYDVKMKEKGDIPEGYSVSREKKERFSLILESASTNQTSMYLCASSLTVNTEAFFGQGTRLTVV.

The rearrangement uses TRBV19 and TRBJ2-3, with TRBD1 matching 8 bases. The junction had 9 bases not matched to a gene; V was cut back by 6 bases and J by 1 base. CDR3 length: 16 amino acids. CDR1 and CDR2 from the germline V gene are LNHDA and SQIVND (reference sequence). The CDR3 spells CASRAAGGIGTDTQYF. CDR3 DNA sequence: TGTGCCAGTAGAGCGGCAGGGGGCATCGGCACAGATACGCAGTATTTT.

This clone was observed once. The chain couples TRBV19 to TRBJ1-5; weak D call: TRBD1 (5 bases). The CDR3 covers 17 residues. V was trimmed by 1 base and J by 4 bases, leaving 17 bases between them. In germline, CDR1 is LNHDA, CDR2 SQIVND (reference sequence). The CDR3 region is CASSIGWRGRLNQPQHF. In DNA, the CDR3 is TGTGCCAGTAGTATAGGGTGGAGGGGCAGACTGAATCAGCCCCAGCATTTT.

The chain carries TRBV29-1 and TRBJ2-3; D possibly corresponds to TRBD2 (6 bases). V was shortened by 7 bases and J by 4 bases, with 24 bases between the two germline ends. In germline, CDR1 is SQVTM, CDR2 ANQGSEA. The CDR3 is 16 residues long. As DNA, the CDR3 is TGCAGCGCCGTGATAGCGGCCCTGGTGGGCCCAGATACGCAGTATTTT. Translated, it gives CSAVIAALVGPDTQYF.

A few counts support this clone. The V call is TRBV5-6, the J call TRBJ1-4; tentative D call: TRBD1 (6 bases). Germline loops: CDR1 SGHDT, CDR2 YYEEEE. Deletions cut 2 bases from V and 6 bases from J, with 11 bases between. The CDR3 has 14 residues. CDR3 DNA: TGTGCCAGCAGCTTCGGGACAAGATATGAAAAACTGTTTTTT. It yields the protein CASSFGTRYEKLFF. Filled out from reference TRBV5-6 and TRBJ1-4, the complete variable domain reads DAGVTQSPTHLIKTRGQQVTLRCSPKSGHDTVSWYQQALGQGPQFIFQYYEEEERQRGNFPDRFSGHQFPNYSSELNVNALLLGDSALYLCASSFGTRYEKLFFGSGTQLSVL.

The J gene is TRBJ2-5, the V gene TRBV25-1; D might be TRBD2 (6 bases). Germline V CDR1 and CDR2: MGHDK, SYGVNS. V dropped 0 bases and J dropped 2 bases, with 19 bases sitting between them. The CDR3 totals 18 residues. Here the CDR3 reads CASSEYLGGRGRQETQYF. The CDR3, as DNA: TGTGCCAGCAGTGAATATTTGGGAGGTCGAGGCAGGCAAGAGACCCAGTACTTC.

V gene TRBV2 combines with J gene TRBJ2-3; 10 nucleotides align to TRBD2. Trimming removed 4 bases from V and 3 bases from J; junction bases left unmatched: 7. CDR3 length equals 16 residues. CDR1 and CDR2 from the germline V gene are SNHLY and FYNNEI. The CDR3 is CASSVEDSGRTDTQYF. The DNA for the CDR3 is TGTGCCAGCAGTGTGGAGGATAGCGGGAGGACAGATACGCAGTATTTT. Full variable domain (remainder filled in from reference TRBV2 and TRBJ2-3): EPEVTQTPSHQVTQMGQEVILRCVPISNHLYFYWYRQILGQKVEFLVSFYNNEISEKSEIFDDQFSVERPDGSNFTLKIRSTKLEDSAMYFCASSVEDSGRTDTQYFGPGTRLTVL.

This clone appeared once. This CDR3 reads CASSVGLAGTDTQYF. The CDR3 coding sequence is TGTGCCAGCAGCGTAGGCCTAGCGGGCACAGATACGCAGTATTTT. The chain links TRBV9 to TRBJ2-3, with 7 positions matching TRBD2. The trim removed 0 bases at V and 1 base at J, leaving 2 bases unmatched. This CDR3 contains 15 residues. In germline, CDR1 is SGDLS, CDR2 YYNGEE.

This chain connects TRBV29-1 to TRBJ2-2; weak D call: TRBD2 (6 bases). Trimming shortened V by 5 bases and J by 7 bases, and 23 bases separated the two germline ends. Germline V gives CDR1 SQVTM, CDR2 ANQGSEA. The CDR3 loop spans 16 amino acids. The chain's CDR3 is CSVWGGPTSWVGELFF. The CDR3 DNA follows: TGCAGCGTTTGGGGAGGCCCTACTAGTTGGGTCGGGGAGCTGTTTTTT.

V usage is TRBV6-1 and J usage is TRBJ2-7; 11 bases fit TRBD2. The length of the CDR3 is 17 residues. J lost 4 bases, V lost 4 bases, and 12 bases had no gene match. Looked up from germline, CDR1 is MNHNS and CDR2 is SASEGT. The CDR3 spells CASSGGLAVGLIYEQYF. In DNA form, the CDR3 reads TGTGCCAGCAGTGGGGGACTAGCGGTCGGACTTATTTACGAGCAGTACTTC.

In its sample, this clone was seen once. The rearrangement links TRBV6-5 to TRBJ1-2; D is uncertain. V lost 2 bases and J 5 bases, leaving 9 bases between the germline ends. Germline lookup yields CDR1 MNHEY and CDR2 SVGAGI. The CDR3 has 13 amino acids. CDR3 sequence (DNA): TGTGCCAGCAGTTACGGTGCGGGATATGGCTACACCTTC. Translated, it gives CASSYGAGYGYTF.

The V call is TRBV3-1 (or the pseudogene TRBV3-2), the J call TRBJ2-2, with a tentative D call TRBD2 (5 bases). In germline, CDR1 is LGHDT, CDR2 YNNKEL (reference sequence). The CDR3 length is 15 residues. The V end was cut by 2 bases, the J end by 3 bases, with 10 bases between. The CDR3 DNA is TGTGCCAGCAGCCAACACAGCGGATACACCGGGGAGCTGTTTTTT. Its translation is CASSQHSGYTGELFF.